Shown below are 25 T cell receptor beta chains from a single sample sequenced in a study of blood T cells in healthy people across ages (dated by TCRdb to between 2014 and 2016). Library creation used 5' RACE. The sample was run on an Illumina HiSeq 2500. A second about 7 to 11 cycle PCR used a sample-barcoded 5' primer and a J-beta primer mix. TCRdb cleaned the public reads at Q25 with fastp, built clones with MiXCR and kept in-frame beta chains. Merged by CDR3 protein, the rows form single entries marked with the most common genes and DNA. In all, the sample holds roughly 680,000 distinct CDR3 sequences, and about 51% of those were seen once. The top ten clonotypes cover roughly 12% of the sample. The sequencing input was blood. The receptor set was obtained from a woman older than 75 in good health.

This clonotype was observed at least ten times. This chain joins TRBV7-2 and TRBJ1-5, with 10 bases lining up with TRBD1. Germline V gene lookup returns CDR1 SGHTA and CDR2 FQGNSA. J lost 1 base, V lost 5 bases, and 11 bases had no gene match. The CDR3 length is 18 residues. CDR3 region: CASSATGGERSSNQPQHF. The DNA for the CDR3 is TGTGCCAGCAGCGCGACAGGGGGCGAAAGGTCGAGCAATCAGCCCCAGCATTTT.

The sample holds many counts of this clonotype. The CDR3 nucleotides are TGCAGTGCTAGGGCGGACAGGGGAGAATATTCACCCCTCCACTTT. Its translation is CSARADRGEYSPLHF. V is TRBV20-1 and J is TRBJ1-6, with TRBD1 identical over 9 bases. The junction had 8 bases not matched to a gene; V was cut back by 3 bases and J by 8 bases. This CDR3 comprises 15 residues. Germline CDR1 reads DFQATT; CDR2 reads SNEGSKA (reference sequence).

V is TRBV6-5 and J is TRBJ2-5; possibly TRBD2 for D (5 bases). Between the trimmed V and J ends, which lost 0 bases and 3 bases, there was a span of 14 bases. CDR1 is MNHEY, CDR2 SVGAGI, per germline. This CDR3 comprises 16 residues. CDR3 loop: CASSYSGSGYEETQYF. In nucleotides, the CDR3 is TGTGCCAGCAGTTACTCGGGGTCGGGATATGAAGAGACCCAGTACTTC.

The chain combines TRBV20-1 with TRBJ1-3, with unresolved D. CDR1 and CDR2 from the germline V gene are DFQATT and SNEGSKA (reference sequence). Trimming stripped 0 bases from V and 2 bases from J, with 11 bases between. This CDR3 comprises 15 residues. This CDR3 reads CSARDPAGTGNTIYF. Written as DNA, the CDR3 is TGCAGTGCTAGAGATCCCGCCGGGACTGGAAACACCATATATTTT.

The chain is built from TRBV7-2 and TRBJ2-3; 7 nucleotides align to TRBD1. CDR1 and CDR2 (germline): SGHTA, FQGNSA. The CDR3 loop spans 16 amino acids. V lost 1 base to trimming and J lost 0 bases; unmatched junction nucleotides: 4. CDR3 in amino acids: CASSLETGVSTDTQYF. The CDR3 DNA sequence: TGTGCCAGCAGCTTAGAAACAGGGGTTAGCACAGATACGCAGTATTTT.

This clonotype was counted ten times or more. The rearrangement joins TRBV12-3 or TRBV12-4 to TRBJ2-3; D not certain. Trimming cost V 5 bases and J 5 bases, with 26 bases left between them. CDR3 length equals 18 residues. The CDR3 loop reads CASSPKTQRPSPGDTQYF. CDR3 nucleotides: TGTGCCAGCAGTCCAAAAACCCAGAGACCTTCACCCGGAGATACGCAGTATTTT.

This clonotype was counted between two and nine times. The chain joins TRBV29-1 to TRBJ2-3, with TRBD1 matching 7 bases. This CDR3 spans 12 amino acids. Germline V gene data show CDR1 as SQVTM and CDR2 as ANQGSEA. The V and J ends lost 1 base and 7 bases, in that order; junction bases with no gene match: 2. The CDR3 here is CSVEGQGYTQYF. CDR3 DNA: TGCAGCGTTGAAGGACAGGGATATACGCAGTATTTT.

This clonotype came up once. V and J are TRBV9 and TRBJ2-5; D remains unclear. The CDR3 sequence is 14 residues long. Germline V gene sequence: CDR1 SGDLS, CDR2 YYNGEE. Trimming pared 4 bases from V and 11 bases from J, leaving 21 bases between. CDR3 amino acids: CASSPRRTYNEQYF. Here the CDR3 DNA reads TGTGCCAGCAGCCCCAGACGGACCTACAATGAGCAGTACTTC.

This clonotype was detected a few times. The gene calls are TRBV20-1 and TRBJ2-6; 7 nucleotides agree with TRBD1. J lost 2 bases, V lost 6 bases, and 4 bases had no gene match. The CDR3 spans 14 residues. CDR1 and CDR2 from the germline V gene are DFQATT and SNEGSKA (reference sequence). The CDR3 nucleotides are TGCAGTGCCACCGGGACAGCTGGGGCCAACGTCCTGACTTTC. It specifies CSATGTAGANVLTF.

This clonotype was counted many times. The chain carries TRBV29-1 and TRBJ2-5; D gene uncertain. V was shortened by 1 base and J by 5 bases, with 20 bases between the two germline ends. This CDR3 region has 16 residues. Germline assignment: CDR1 SQVTM and CDR2 ANQGSEA. The CDR3 is CSVEAGVSSKMETQYF. CDR3 nucleotide sequence: TGCAGCGTTGAAGCAGGTGTCAGCTCCAAGATGGAGACCCAGTACTTC.

The CDR3 is CASSYTSGRLADTQYF. DNA for the CDR3: TGTGCCAGCAGTTACACGAGCGGGAGACTCGCAGATACGCAGTATTTT. The chain employs TRBV6-6 and TRBJ2-3; 8 positions agree with TRBD2. Germline trimming cut 2 bases from V and 4 bases from J; bases unmatched to any gene: 8. The CDR3 extends over 16 amino acids. Germline V gene sequence: CDR1 MNHNY, CDR2 SVGAGI (reference sequence).

This clonotype was recorded a few times. This chain links TRBV6-5 with TRBJ2-1; 7 bases map to TRBD1. In germline, CDR1 is MNHEY, CDR2 SVGAGI. The V segment lost 6 bases and the J segment 7 bases; nucleotides outside the gene matches: 6. The CDR3 covers 13 residues. CDR3 nucleotide sequence: TGTGCCAGCAGGACAGGGAGTACGAATGAGCAGTTCTTC. As protein: CASRTGSTNEQFF.

This chain links TRBV28 with TRBJ2-5, with unresolved D. Trimming cost V 3 bases and J 11 bases, with 13 bases left between them. In germline, CDR1 is MDHEN, CDR2 SYDVKM. The CDR3 is 12 amino acids. CDR3 nucleotide sequence: TGTGCCAGCAGTTTTCAGACCTCTGAGCAGTACTTC. Protein product: CASSFQTSEQYF.

The J gene is TRBJ1-4, the V gene TRBV12-3 or TRBV12-4; D gene uncertain. Between the trimmed V and J ends, which lost 3 bases and 7 bases, there was a span of 12 bases. The CDR3 sequence is 14 residues long. DNA of the CDR3: TGTGCCAGCAGTTTTTTGCCAGGCGCTGAAAAACTGTTTTTT. Translating it yields CASSFLPGAEKLFF.

The gene calls are TRBV20-1 and TRBJ2-7; a possible D gene is TRBD2 (6 bases). Between the trimmed V and J ends, which lost 1 base and 5 bases, there was a span of 9 bases. The CDR3 spans 12 residues. CDR1 is DFQATT, CDR2 SNEGSKA, per germline (reference sequence). CDR3 in DNA: TGCAGTGCTAGAGGACTAGTCGACGAGCAGTACTTC. This encodes CSARGLVDEQYF.

On this clonotype itself: A clone one base away is much larger, so this may be a read error. V and J are TRBV7-3 and TRBJ2-3; 11 bases are a match to TRBD2. Trimming removed 5 bases from V and 8 bases from J; junction bases left unmatched: 18. The CDR3 covers 18 residues. The germline V gene encodes CDR1 SGHTA and CDR2 FQGTGA. The CDR3: CASSLTPLASGRPGTQYF. The CDR3 nucleotides are TGTGCCAGCAGCCTCACTCCCCTGGCTAGCGGGAGGCCAGGTACGCAGTATTTT.

Comment on this clonotype: One end of the junction varies from germline; a read error may be responsible. The DNA of the CDR3 is TGTGCCAGCAGAGGGGGACAGTTGAACACTGAAACTTTCTTT. Amino acids: CASRGGQLNTETFF. The V and J genes are TRBV6-5 and TRBJ1-1; TRBD1 aligns across 7 bases. Germline loops: CDR1 MNHEY, CDR2 SVGAGI. CDR3 length: 14 residues.

This clonotype was recorded many times. The chain uses TRBV7-9 and TRBJ2-2; D gene uncertain. Germline CDR1 reads SEHNR; CDR2 reads FQNEAQ (reference sequence). V was pared by 10 bases and J by 3 bases, with 3 bases between. The CDR3 has 10 amino acids. CDR3 DNA: TGTGCCATCTACACCGGGGAGCTGTTTTTT. Protein product: CAIYTGELFF.

Concerning this clonotype: A much larger clone is a single base away; this may be a read error. The J gene is TRBJ2-6, the V gene TRBV2, with TRBD1 as a possible D gene (5 bases). The CDR3 covers 14 residues. Germline assignment: CDR1 SNHLY and CDR2 FYNNEI. CDR3 region: CASSEFSGANALTF. DNA for the CDR3: TGTGCCAGCAGTGAATTCTCTGGGGCCAACGCCCTGACTTTC.

This clonotype has ten or more counts. J is TRBJ2-1 and V is TRBV4-1; D is unclear. The CDR3 runs 15 residues. V lost 3 bases, J lost 0 bases, and 9 bases lay in between. Germline CDR1 and CDR2: MGHRA and YSYEKL. The CDR3 sequence: CASSHGASSYNEQFF. Written as DNA, the CDR3 is TGCGCCAGCAGCCACGGCGCTAGCTCCTACAATGAGCAGTTCTTC.

The chain is built from TRBV28 and TRBJ2-5; perhaps TRBD2 as D (6 bases). In germline, CDR1 is MDHEN, CDR2 SYDVKM. The germline V and J ends were trimmed by 5 bases and 6 bases, with 13 bases remaining between them. The CDR3 totals 13 residues. The CDR3 loop is CASSPTGGKTQYF. The CDR3 region has the DNA TGTGCCAGCAGTCCCACTGGGGGGAAGACCCAGTACTTC.

Many counts were recorded for this clonotype. The rearrangement links TRBV6-6 to TRBJ2-3; maybe TRBD1 (6 bases). The CDR3 runs 15 residues. Germline V gene sequence: CDR1 MNHNY, CDR2 SVGAGI (reference sequence). Trimming took off 2 bases at V and 0 bases at J, with 9 bases between the two ends. DNA for the CDR3: TGTGCCAGCAGTTACATGAGGGGGAGCACAGATACGCAGTATTTT. This codes for CASSYMRGSTDTQYF.

About this clonotype: A clone one base away is much larger, so this may be a read error. The V and J genes are TRBV30 and TRBJ1-2; D is unclear. Germline CDR1 is GTSNPN and CDR2 is SVGIG (reference sequence). Trimming took off 0 bases at V and 2 bases at J, with 10 bases between the two ends. This CDR3 comprises 14 residues. The CDR3 DNA is TGTGCCTGGAGTGTACGGCGCCCGAACTATGGCTACACCTTC. This sequence encodes CAWSVRRPNYGYTF.

This chain uses TRBV7-9 with TRBJ2-2; no clear D gene. The V end was cut by 7 bases, the J end by 5 bases, with 8 bases between. Germline V lookup: CDR1 SEHNR, CDR2 FQNEAQ (reference sequence). The CDR3 sequence is 12 residues long. CDR3 in amino acids: CASIPRTGELFF. As DNA, the CDR3 is TGTGCCAGCATCCCGCGAACCGGGGAGCTGTTTTTT.

The chain links TRBV3-1 to TRBJ2-5; weak D call: TRBD2 (5 bases). Looked up from germline, CDR1 is LGHDT and CDR2 is YNNKEL (reference sequence). Trimming took 2 bases from V and 2 from J, leaving 12 bases between them. CDR3 length: 15 residues. CDR3 nucleotide sequence: TGTGCCAGCAGCCAACCGGTCGGGATGCAAGAGACCCAGTACTTC. As protein: CASSQPVGMQETQYF.